One sample yielded the 18 T cell receptor beta chains listed below, sequenced in a study of cytotoxic CD8 clonotypes in ibrutinib-treated CLL. TCRdb's copy holds only in-frame clones and misses some; the assay was immunoSEQ multiplex PCR. The repertoire holds some 98,000 clones, with around 73% as singletons. The source material was PBMCs, sampled after 12 months of ibrutinib treatment. These receptors were obtained from a human donor with chronic lymphocytic leukemia.

In nucleotides, the CDR3 is TGTGCCAGCAGCGTATCCGGGACAGGGAATGAAAAACTGTTTTTT. It yields the protein CASSVSGTGNEKLFF. The V gene is TRBV9, the J gene TRBJ1-4, with TRBD1 identical over 9 bases. The CDR3 spans 15 residues. Germline values: CDR1 SGDLS, CDR2 YYNGEE. Losses at the gene ends were 1 base for V and 5 bases for J; bases not matched to a gene: 3.

The chain combines TRBV5-8 with TRBJ1-2, with unresolved D. CDR3 length equals 11 residues. CDR1 and CDR2 (germline): SGHTS, YDEGEE. Deletions cut 0 bases from V and 13 bases from J, with 10 bases between. DNA for the CDR3: TGTGCCAGCAGCTTGGGCCAGGCTCCCACCTTC. Its protein product is CASSLGQAPTF.

The chain uses TRBV7-9 and TRBJ1-1, with TRBD1 as a possible D gene (5 bases). This CDR3 has 14 amino acids. V lost 5 bases and J lost 4, with 14 bases in between. The germline V gene has CDR1 SEHNR and CDR2 FQNEAQ (reference sequence). The DNA of the CDR3 is TGTGCCAGCAGCAAGGACATGGGGACCACTGAAGCTTTCTTT. Translating gives CASSKDMGTTEAFF.

The chain carries TRBV5-6 and TRBJ2-7; perhaps TRBD1 as D (6 bases). With 0 bases removed from V and 2 bases from J, the gap between germline ends came to 12 bases. The CDR3 covers 15 residues. Per germline, CDR1 SGHDT and CDR2 YYEEEE. In DNA, the CDR3 is TGTGCCAGCAGCTTGGGGGCTTACAGGGCCTACGAGCAGTACTTC. Its protein product is CASSLGAYRAYEQYF.

This rearrangement joins TRBV29-1 to TRBJ2-5, with D perhaps TRBD2 (7 bases). Germline V gene lookup returns CDR1 SQVTM and CDR2 ANQGSEA. Trimming removed 6 bases from V and 1 base from J, with 9 bases in between. The CDR3 has 12 amino acids. For the CDR3, the DNA is TGCAGCGTGGGGGGGCTCCAAGAGACCCAGTACTTC. It specifies CSVGGLQETQYF.

The CDR3 is CAISSGRTGRNPYGYTF. The CDR3 DNA reads as TGTGCCATCAGTTCGGGAAGGACAGGGAGAAACCCTTATGGCTACACCTTC. This chain connects TRBV10-3 to TRBJ1-2; 8 nucleotides agree with TRBD1. From germline, CDR1 is ENHRY and CDR2 SYGVKD. Losses at the gene ends were 5 bases for V and 5 bases for J; bases not matched to a gene: 16. The CDR3 extends over 17 amino acids.

This clone was seen a few times. The chain has TRBV25-1 and TRBJ2-7; D not resolved. Trimming stripped 6 bases from V and 4 bases from J, with 16 bases between. CDR1 and CDR2 from the germline V gene are MGHDK and SYGVNS. The CDR3 is made up of 14 amino acids. DNA for the CDR3: TGTGCCAGCAGCGCCCCCCAGGATACATACGAGCAGTACTTC. Translation gives CASSAPQDTYEQYF.

The chain joins TRBV21-1 to TRBJ2-5. TRBV21-1 is a documented pseudogene. This CDR3 is built from 19 residues. The CDR3 spells CASSKENGEPELFRETQYF. As DNA, the CDR3 is TGTGCCAGCAGCAAAGAAAACGGCGAGCCGGAACTGTTTCGCGAGACCCAGTACTTC.

This clone was counted only a few times. This sequence joins TRBV20-1 and TRBJ1-2; D gene uncertain. V was cut by 0 bases and J by 5 bases, with 4 bases left in between. CDR1 and CDR2 (germline): DFQATT, SNEGSKA (reference sequence). The CDR3 sequence is 11 residues long. CDR3 loop: CSAREGYGYTF. The DNA for the CDR3 is TGCAGTGCTAGAGAGGGATATGGCTACACCTTC.

The rearrangement links TRBV7-6 to TRBJ2-6; the D gene could be TRBD1 or TRBD2 (5 bases each). The CDR3 extends over 16 amino acids. CDR1 and CDR2 from the germline V gene are SGHVS and FNYEAQ. Trimming pared 4 bases from V and 0 bases from J, leaving 10 bases between. CDR3 in amino acids: CASSSGRSSGANVLTF. CDR3 nucleotides: TGTGCCAGCAGCTCGGGACGTAGCTCTGGGGCCAACGTCCTGACTTTC.

This chain connects TRBV28 to TRBJ1-3; the D gene is possibly TRBD1 (6 bases). The length of the CDR3 is 13 residues. Trimming stripped 6 bases from V and 8 bases from J, with 14 bases between. The germline CDR1 and CDR2 sequences are MDHEN and SYDVKM. This chain's CDR3 is CASRATGRDTIYF. The CDR3 DNA is TGTGCCAGCAGGGCCACAGGGAGAGACACCATATATTTT.

The chain joins TRBV6-5 to TRBJ2-3; tentative D call: TRBD2 (7 bases). Germline loops: CDR1 MNHEY, CDR2 SVGAGI. The CDR3 is 15 amino acids. Deletions cut 5 bases from V and 3 bases from J, with 15 bases between. The CDR3 coding sequence is TGTGCCAGCAGTGCTTCGGGGGGCCCTACAGATACGCAGTATTTT. Amino acids: CASSASGGPTDTQYF.

This chain uses TRBV15 with TRBJ2-1, with 8 positions matching TRBD1. This CDR3 comprises 15 residues. CDR1 is LNHNV, CDR2 YYDKDF, per germline (reference sequence). V trimming: 5 bases; J trimming: 4 bases; junction bases outside the gene matches: 7. The CDR3 loop is CATSRPGTGYNEQFF. The CDR3 DNA sequence: TGTGCCACCAGCCGTCCCGGGACAGGTTACAATGAGCAGTTCTTC.

In its sample, this clone was seen a few times. The chain couples TRBV6-4 to TRBJ2-3; tentatively, D is TRBD1 (6 bases). The CDR3 is 13 amino acids. Deletions cut 4 bases from V and 8 bases from J, with 13 bases between. Germline-derived CDR1 and CDR2 are MRHNA and SNTAGT. This CDR3 reads CASSGYRDGTQYF. DNA for the CDR3: TGTGCCAGCAGTGGCTACAGGGACGGTACGCAGTATTTT.

The chain employs TRBV9 and TRBJ2-7; 10 bases agree with TRBD1. The ends lost 0 bases at V and 0 bases at J; junction bases unmatched: 9. Germline loops: CDR1 SGDLS, CDR2 YYNGEE. CDR3 length equals 18 residues. Written as DNA, the CDR3 is TGTGCCAGCAGCGTAGGAAAGGGGGGACAGGGGAGCTCCTACGAGCAGTACTTC. Translating it yields CASSVGKGGQGSSYEQYF.

V is TRBV7-9 and J is TRBJ2-2; D not resolved. V was trimmed by 3 bases and J by 8 bases, leaving 16 bases between them. Germline-derived CDR1 and CDR2 are SEHNR and FQNEAQ (reference sequence). This CDR3 is 15 amino acids long. The CDR3 region has the DNA TGTGCCAGCAGCTTCTCGTCCACACCGGGTGGGGAGCTGTTTTTT. As protein: CASSFSSTPGGELFF.

CDR3 coding DNA: TGTGCCAGCAGTTTATACCTATCCTATAATTCACCCCTCCACTTT. Amino acids: CASSLYLSYNSPLHF. This sequence joins TRBV28 and TRBJ1-6, with no clear D. The CDR3 has 15 amino acids. Per germline, CDR1 MDHEN and CDR2 SYDVKM. V lost 1 base and J lost 1, with 5 bases in between. The variable domain in full, with the rest retrieved from reference TRBV28 and TRBJ1-6, is DVKVTQSSRYLVKRTGEKVFLECVQDMDHENMFWYRQDPGLGLRLIYFSYDVKMKEKGDIPEGYSVSREKKERFSLILESASTNQTSMYLCASSLYLSYNSPLHFGNGTRLTVT.

The chain employs TRBV18 and TRBJ2-1, with D perhaps given as TRBD1 or TRBD2 (5 bases each). This CDR3 is built from 17 residues. CDR1 and CDR2 from the germline V gene are KGHSH and LQKENI. The V gene lost 3 bases and the J gene lost 0 bases, with 15 bases spanning the gap. The CDR3 sequence: CASSPDTGGSSYNEQFF. DNA for the CDR3: TGTGCCAGCTCACCGGACACCGGAGGTTCCTCCTACAATGAGCAGTTCTTC.